The entry below describes one TCR beta chain. This sequence may be a read error, since a much larger clone differs from it by one base. The sample belongs to a study of blood T cell repertoires in COVID-19. Overall study context: Italy, Spain and the United States were the sources of the convalescent and acute COVID-19 samples. In each case, the material was cDNA or gDNA derived from T cells, B-cell-depleted T cells, or PBMCs.

Cohort placement rested on clinical history that participants reported themselves. In the source study's methods: How many nucleated cells were present was estimated from reference gene primer amplification. Clones were sequenced by immunoSEQ multiplex PCR, and TCRdb holds only the in-frame ones, with some missing. V, J and clone size reflect that table, while D and trimming were determined from the DNA. Here the sample spans 430,000 or so clones, around nine tenths being singletons. CDR1 is SGHTA and CDR2 is FQGTGA in the germline V gene. Trimming removed 2 bases from V and 0 bases from J, with 4 bases in between. This CDR3 is built from 13 residues.

The chain is built from TRBV7-3 and TRBJ1-1; D gene unclear. The TCR comes from a woman under 30 who had been exposed to COVID-19. What was sequenced was PBMCs or T cells enriched from blood (not recorded which). This CDR3 reads CASSLQVNTEAFF. The DNA of the CDR3 is TGTGCCAGCAGCTTACAGGTGAACACTGAAGCTTTCTTT.